Listed below are T cell receptor beta chains from one sample, sequenced in a study of blood T cell repertoires in COVID-19. Sequencing was performed with immunoSEQ multiplex PCR; in TCRdb, only in-frame clones are kept and a portion is missing. This sample has about 35,000 clones, with approximately 87% found just once. Material: peripheral blood. These receptors were obtained from a man older than 75 with active COVID-19. Each CDR3 is given with its conserved first and last residue. The order of the fields is J gene, clone size, D gene, V gene, CDR3 DNA, CDR3 protein. The D gene is left open where the match is weak. Size is omitted from some rows. Given values are once, few, many or a class for expanded clones.

TRBJ1-2,NA,NA,TRBV30,TGTGCCTGGAGTGACCCAGGGGACCTCTATGGCTACACCTTC,CAWSDPGDLYGYTF
TRBJ1-2,NA,TRBD1,TRBV19,TGTGCCAGTAGTAAAGCCCGGACAGGTCCTTCTAATAACTATGGCTACACCTTC,CASSKARTGPSNNYGYTF
TRBJ2-7,few,TRBD1,TRBV7-2,TGTGCCAGCAGCCCCGGGACAGGGCCCTACGAGCAGTACTTC,CASSPGTGPYEQYF
TRBJ2-1,NA,NA,TRBV5-1,TGCGCCAGCAGCTTGGTCCGCAATGAGCAGTTCTTC,CASSLVRNEQFF
TRBJ2-7,NA,NA,TRBV5-4,TGTGCCAGCAGCCAGGACTATCCCTACAGCGAGCAGTACTTC,CASSQDYPYSEQYF
TRBJ2-1,once,TRBD2,TRBV6-6,TGTGCCAGCAGTCCGAGCGGGAGGGCCTACAATGAGCAGTTCTTC,CASSPSGRAYNEQFF
TRBJ1-5,NA,TRBD1,TRBV10-2,TGCGCCAGCAGTGCCGGGACAGGGGTGGGGTCAAGTCAGCCCCAGCATTTT,CASSAGTGVGSSQPQHF
TRBJ2-5,NA,TRBD1,TRBV2,TGTGCCAGCAGCCGGGACAGGGTCGGGGGAGAGACCCAGTACTTC,CASSRDRVGGETQYF
TRBJ1-6,NA,NA,TRBV7-8,TGTGCCAGCAGCTTAGGAGCAGGGTATTCACCCCTCCACTTT,CASSLGAGYSPLHF
TRBJ1-2,NA,TRBD1,TRBV6-1,TGTGCCAGCAGTGAAGCCGGGACAGGGATCTATGGCTACACCTTC,CASSEAGTGIYGYTF
TRBJ1-3,NA,NA,TRBV6-5,TGTGCCAGCAGGACAGCTGGAAACACCATATATTTT,CASRTAGNTIYF
TRBJ2-7,NA,TRBD1,TRBV7-2,TGTGCCAGCAGGCCCGGACAGGGGGCCTACGAGCAGTACTTC,CASRPGQGAYEQYF
TRBJ2-7,medium-sized,TRBD2,TRBV7-9,TGTGCCAGCAGCTCGGGACTAGCGGGTCCGTTAGCTTACGAGCAGTACTTC,CASSSGLAGPLAYEQYF
TRBJ2-1,NA,TRBD2,TRBV7-2,TGTGCCAGCAGCTCCGGGTCGCCAGCGGGATACAATGAGCAGTTCTTC,CASSSGSPAGYNEQFF
TRBJ2-4,few,NA,TRBV6-5,TGTGCCAGCAGTCCGTCGCGGGGCAAAAACATTCAGTACTTC,CASSPSRGKNIQYF
TRBJ2-7,NA,TRBD1,TRBV29-1,TGCAGCGTTGAAGATACGGGACAGCTACAGTACTTC,CSVEDTGQLQYF
TRBJ2-7,NA,NA,TRBV6-5,TGTGCCAGCAGTTACAACCGCGGGTACGAGCAGTACTTC,CASSYNRGYEQYF
TRBJ1-1,once,TRBD1,TRBV7-9,TGTGCCAGCAGCTCACCCCTGACAGGGGGAATAACTGAAGCTTTCTTT,CASSSPLTGGITEAFF
TRBJ2-7,NA,TRBD2,TRBV19,TGTGCCAGTAGTATAGCCGGGGGACTAGTCGAGCAGTACTTC,CASSIAGGLVEQYF
TRBJ2-7,NA,NA,TRBV5-1,TGCGCCAGCGCCTTGAGGGGGAGCGAGCAGTACTTC,CASALRGSEQYF
TRBJ1-4,NA,NA,TRBV6-6,TGTGCCAGCTCTTGGGGCGCGGGAGAAAAACTGTTTTTT,CASSWGAGEKLFF
TRBJ2-1,once,TRBD2,TRBV24-1,TGTGCCACCAGTGACCCGGGACTAGTAAATGAGCAGTTCTTC,CATSDPGLVNEQFF
TRBJ2-2,NA,TRBD2,TRBV30,TGTGCCTGGAGTGTTCTACGGGGGGGCGGGGAGCTGTTTTTT,CAWSVLRGGGELFF
TRBJ2-3,NA,TRBD1,TRBV9,TGTGCCAGCAGCTCGAGGACAGGGGGCTCGGTGGGAGATACGCAGTATTTT,CASSSRTGGSVGDTQYF
TRBJ2-5,once,NA,TRBV5-1,TGCGCCAGCAGCTTGGACAGCTTTCAAGAGACCCAGTACTTC,CASSLDSFQETQYF
TRBJ2-1,NA,NA,TRBV15,TGTGCCACCAGCCTAGAGGAACAGGCCAGCAATGAGCAGTTCTTC,CATSLEEQASNEQFF
TRBJ1-3,NA,NA,TRBV7-2,TGTGCCAGCAGCTTAGCCCGGGAAAACACCATATATTTT,CASSLARENTIYF
TRBJ2-1,NA,NA,TRBV4-3,TGCGCCAGCAGCCAAGCTGCCGTTTCTAACAATGAGCAGTTCTTC,CASSQAAVSNNEQFF
TRBJ2-3,NA,TRBD1,TRBV19,TGTGCCAGTACCGGGGTCGGGACAGGGGAGGCAGATACGCAGTATTTT,CASTGVGTGEADTQYF
TRBJ2-1,NA,TRBD1,TRBV6-5,TGTGCCAGCCGCAGGGGGTCCGGCTATGAGCAGTTCTTC,CASRRGSGYEQFF
TRBJ2-3,NA,NA,TRBV2,TGTGCCAGCGGCCAGCGGACTAGCACAGATACGCAGTATTTT,CASGQRTSTDTQYF
TRBJ2-7,NA,NA,TRBV19,TGTGCCAGTAGTAAGGGGTGGACCCCACCAGAAGAGCAGTACTTC,CASSKGWTPPEEQYF
TRBJ1-3,NA,TRBD1,TRBV5-1,TGCGCCAGCAGCTTTGGACCAGGGGGAAACTCTGGAAACACCATATATTTT,CASSFGPGGNSGNTIYF
TRBJ2-7,NA,NA,TRBV5-1,TGCGCCAGCAGCTATTCCGATGACAGGCCCTACGAGCAGTACTTC,CASSYSDDRPYEQYF
TRBJ1-1,NA,NA,TRBV3-1/TRBV3-2,TGTGCCAGCAGCCAAGATCAGGCGGGCACTGAAGCTTTCTTT,CASSQDQAGTEAFF
TRBJ2-7,once,NA,TRBV20-1,TGCAGTGGCGGGTTCTCCTACGAGCAGTACTTC,CSGGFSYEQYF
TRBJ2-7,NA,TRBD2,TRBV28,TGTGCCAGCACCTCGGGTACTAGCGGATACGAGCAGTACTTC,CASTSGTSGYEQYF
TRBJ1-1,NA,NA,TRBV7-2,TGTGCCAGCAGCCCTCCGGGGGTTCGGACGGGGGAAGCTTTCTTT,CASSPPGVRTGEAFF
TRBJ2-2,once,NA,TRBV18,TGTGCCAGCTCGTCAGATCTTCCGGGCACCGGGGAGCTGTTTTTT,CASSSDLPGTGELFF
TRBJ2-5,NA,TRBD2,TRBV27,TGTGCCAGCAGTTCTACTAGCGGGAGTAGACAGACCCAGTACTTC,CASSSTSGSRQTQYF
TRBJ2-7,NA,NA,TRBV9,TGTGCCAGCAGCGTAGAACAGGGCGGCGAGCAGTACTTC,CASSVEQGGEQYF